Below, one T cell receptor (beta chain) is given with its context. Antigen: not known. Trimming removed 1 base from V and 2 bases from J, with 19 bases in between. The CDR3 consists of 17 residues. Germline V gives CDR1 SGHDT, CDR2 YYEEEE. The table came from immunoSEQ multiplex PCR; TCRdb's copy has only in-frame clones and leaves some out. The data show 60,000 or so clones, around 80% seen once. The data derive from a study of radiation and T cells in renal cell carcinoma. Study conclusions and caveats: From baseline, blood top tumor clonotypes peaked at 2 weeks post-radiation.

Time point defined: blood 4 weeks post-SBRT, at nephrectomy. Stated treatment: 15 Gy SBRT to primary tumor, nephrectomy 4 weeks later. Nephrectomy followed 15 Gy stereotactic body radiation by 4 weeks. Serial blood draws occurred at baseline and 2 and 4 weeks post-SBRT. The specimen was blood, collected from a patient whose treatment included radiotherapy and nephrectomy. The receptor was isolated from a man in his fifties or sixties with renal cell carcinoma. The chain combines TRBV5-6 with TRBJ2-7, with D perhaps TRBD1 or TRBD2 (5 bases each). The CDR3 coding sequence is TGTGCCAGCAGCTTGATTCCCCACGGGACGTACCCCTACGAGCAGTACTTC. Translating it yields CASSLIPHGTYPYEQYF.